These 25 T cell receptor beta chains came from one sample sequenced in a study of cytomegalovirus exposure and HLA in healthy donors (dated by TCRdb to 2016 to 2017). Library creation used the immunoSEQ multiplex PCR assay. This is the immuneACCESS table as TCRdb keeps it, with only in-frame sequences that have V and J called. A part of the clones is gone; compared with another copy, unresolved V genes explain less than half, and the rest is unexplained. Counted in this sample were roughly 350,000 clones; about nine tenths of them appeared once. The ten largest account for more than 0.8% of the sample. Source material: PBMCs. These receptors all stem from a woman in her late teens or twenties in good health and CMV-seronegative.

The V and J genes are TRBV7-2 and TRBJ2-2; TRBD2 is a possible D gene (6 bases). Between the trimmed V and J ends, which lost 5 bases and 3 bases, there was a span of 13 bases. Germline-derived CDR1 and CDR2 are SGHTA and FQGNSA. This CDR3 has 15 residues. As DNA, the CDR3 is TGTGCCAGCAGCCAAGGACTAACGTACACCGGGGAGCTGTTTTTT. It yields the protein CASSQGLTYTGELFF.

For the CDR3, the DNA is TGTGCCTGGAGTCAGAGGGGGCTCCCGAACACCGGGGAGCTGTTTTTT. Its translation is CAWSQRGLPNTGELFF. V is TRBV30 and J is TRBJ2-2; 7 bases align to TRBD1. This CDR3 is 16 amino acids long. CDR1 and CDR2 (germline): GTSNPN, SVGIG (reference sequence). Trimming at V came to 2 bases and at J to 0 bases, leaving 6 bases not matched to a gene.

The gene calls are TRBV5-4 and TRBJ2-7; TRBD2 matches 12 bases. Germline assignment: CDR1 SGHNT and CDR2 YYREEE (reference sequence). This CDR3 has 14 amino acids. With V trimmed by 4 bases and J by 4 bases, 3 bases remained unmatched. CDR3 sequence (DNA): TGTGCCAGCAGCAAGACTAGCGGGAGATACGAGCAGTACTTC. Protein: CASSKTSGRYEQYF. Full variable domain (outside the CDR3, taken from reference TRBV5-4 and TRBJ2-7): ETGVTQSPTHLIKTRGQQVTLRCSSQSGHNTVSWYQQALGQGPQFIFQYYREEENGRGNFPPRFSGLQFPNYSSELNVNALELDDSALYLCASSKTSGRYEQYFGPGTRLTVT.

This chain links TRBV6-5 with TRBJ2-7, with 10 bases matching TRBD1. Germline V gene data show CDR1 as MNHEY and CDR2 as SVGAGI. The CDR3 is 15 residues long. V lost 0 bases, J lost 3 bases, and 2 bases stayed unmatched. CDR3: CASSYSTGGLYEQYF. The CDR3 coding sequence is TGTGCCAGCAGTTACTCGACAGGGGGCCTCTACGAGCAGTACTTC.

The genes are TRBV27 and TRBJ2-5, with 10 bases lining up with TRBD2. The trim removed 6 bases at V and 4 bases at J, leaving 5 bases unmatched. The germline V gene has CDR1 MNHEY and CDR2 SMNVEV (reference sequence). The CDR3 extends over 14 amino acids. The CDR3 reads CASSNLAGAETQYF. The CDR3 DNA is TGTGCCAGCAGCAACCTAGCGGGAGCAGAGACCCAGTACTTC.

The CDR3 here is CAWSLAGDNTGELFF. The CDR3 nucleotides read TGTGCCTGGAGTCTGGCGGGGGATAACACCGGGGAGCTGTTTTTT. The rearrangement links TRBV30 to TRBJ2-2, with TRBD2 identical over 7 bases. The CDR3 extends over 15 amino acids. CDR1 is GTSNPN, CDR2 SVGIG, per germline (reference sequence). V shed 2 bases, J shed 2 bases, and the junction held 5 bases outside the gene matches.

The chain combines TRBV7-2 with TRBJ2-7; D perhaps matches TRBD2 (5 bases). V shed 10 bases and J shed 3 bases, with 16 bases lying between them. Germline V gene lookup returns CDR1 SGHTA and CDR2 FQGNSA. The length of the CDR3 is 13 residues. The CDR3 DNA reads TGTGCCACCACTCCGAACCGGGGCTACGAGCAGTACTTC. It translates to CATTPNRGYEQYF.

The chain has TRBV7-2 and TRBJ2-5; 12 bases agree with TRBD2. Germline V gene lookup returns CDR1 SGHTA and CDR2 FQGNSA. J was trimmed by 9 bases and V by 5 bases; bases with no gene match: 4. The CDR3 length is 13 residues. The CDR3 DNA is TGTGCCAGCAGCCCGCCTAGCGGGAGGGCCCAGTACTTC. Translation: CASSPPSGRAQYF.

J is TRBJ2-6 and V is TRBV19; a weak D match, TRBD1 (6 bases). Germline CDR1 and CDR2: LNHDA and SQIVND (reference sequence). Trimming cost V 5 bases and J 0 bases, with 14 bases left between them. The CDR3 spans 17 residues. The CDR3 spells CASSSTTGSSGANVLTF. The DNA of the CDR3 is TGTGCCAGTAGTTCAACAACAGGGAGCTCTGGGGCCAACGTCCTGACTTTC.

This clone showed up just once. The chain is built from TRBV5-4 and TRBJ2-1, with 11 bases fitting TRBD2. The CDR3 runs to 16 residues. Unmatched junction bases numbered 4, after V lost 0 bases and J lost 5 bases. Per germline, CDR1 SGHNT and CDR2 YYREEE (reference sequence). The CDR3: CASSLGGTSGNNEQFF. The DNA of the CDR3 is TGTGCCAGCAGCTTGGGAGGGACTAGCGGAAACAATGAGCAGTTCTTC.

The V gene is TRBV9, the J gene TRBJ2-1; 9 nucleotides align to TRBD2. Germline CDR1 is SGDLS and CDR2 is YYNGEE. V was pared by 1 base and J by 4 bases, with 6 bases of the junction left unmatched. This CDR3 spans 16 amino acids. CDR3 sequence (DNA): TGTGCCAGCAGCGTAAATCAGGGACTAGCATACAATGAGCAGTTCTTC. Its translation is CASSVNQGLAYNEQFF.

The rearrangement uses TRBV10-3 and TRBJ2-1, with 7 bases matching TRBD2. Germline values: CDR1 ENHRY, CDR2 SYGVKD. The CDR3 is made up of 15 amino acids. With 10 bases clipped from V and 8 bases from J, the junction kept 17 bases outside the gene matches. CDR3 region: CATQGMVAGRDEQFF. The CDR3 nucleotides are TGTGCCACCCAAGGCATGGTAGCGGGCCGGGATGAGCAGTTCTTC.

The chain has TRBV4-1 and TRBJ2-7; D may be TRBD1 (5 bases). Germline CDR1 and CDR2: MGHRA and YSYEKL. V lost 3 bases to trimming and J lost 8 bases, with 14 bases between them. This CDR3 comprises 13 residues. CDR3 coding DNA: TGCGCCAGCAGCCATCAGGGTATGCCGCAGCAGTACTTC. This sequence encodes CASSHQGMPQQYF.

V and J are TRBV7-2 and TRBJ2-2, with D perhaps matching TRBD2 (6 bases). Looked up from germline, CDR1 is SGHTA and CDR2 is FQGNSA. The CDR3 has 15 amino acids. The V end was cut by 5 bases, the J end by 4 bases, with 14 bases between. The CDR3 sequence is CASSPGGGPTGELFF. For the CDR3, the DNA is TGTGCCAGCAGCCCAGGAGGAGGGCCCACCGGGGAGCTGTTTTTT.

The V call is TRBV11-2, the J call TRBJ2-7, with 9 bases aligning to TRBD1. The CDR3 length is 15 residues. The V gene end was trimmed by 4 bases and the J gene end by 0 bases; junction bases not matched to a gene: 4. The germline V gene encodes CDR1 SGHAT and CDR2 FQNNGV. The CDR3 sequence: CASSYGQGSSYEQYF. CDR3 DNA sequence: TGTGCCAGCAGCTATGGACAGGGGAGCTCCTACGAGCAGTACTTC.

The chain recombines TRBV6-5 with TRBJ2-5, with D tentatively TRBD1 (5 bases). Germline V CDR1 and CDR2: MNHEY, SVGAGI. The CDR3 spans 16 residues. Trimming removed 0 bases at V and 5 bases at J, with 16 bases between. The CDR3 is CASSYSLVAGQETQYF. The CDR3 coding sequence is TGTGCCAGCAGTTACTCCCTGGTAGCAGGGCAGGAGACCCAGTACTTC.

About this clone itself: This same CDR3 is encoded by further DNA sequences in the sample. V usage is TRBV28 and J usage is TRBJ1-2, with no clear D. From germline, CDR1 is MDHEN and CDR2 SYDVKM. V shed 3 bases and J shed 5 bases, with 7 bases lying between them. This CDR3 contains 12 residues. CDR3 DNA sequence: TGTGCCAGCAGTTTGGGAGGGTATGGCTACACCTTC. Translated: CASSLGGYGYTF.

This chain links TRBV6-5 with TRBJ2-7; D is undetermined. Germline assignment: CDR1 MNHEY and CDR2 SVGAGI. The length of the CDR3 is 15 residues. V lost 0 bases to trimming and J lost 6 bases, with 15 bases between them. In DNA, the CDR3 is TGTGCCAGCAGTTACTCGCCAGGCCGAGACGGCGAGCAGTACTTC. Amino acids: CASSYSPGRDGEQYF.

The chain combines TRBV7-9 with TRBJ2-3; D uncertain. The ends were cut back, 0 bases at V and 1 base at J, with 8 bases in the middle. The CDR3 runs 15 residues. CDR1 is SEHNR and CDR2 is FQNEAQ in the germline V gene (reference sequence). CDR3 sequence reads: CASSLAGEGTDTQYF. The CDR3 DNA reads TGTGCCAGCAGCTTAGCTGGAGAGGGCACAGATACGCAGTATTTT.

CDR3: CASSYSRQGASGYTF. CDR3 bases: TGTGCCAGCAGTTACTCTCGACAGGGGGCTTCTGGCTACACCTTC. The chain joins TRBV6-5 to TRBJ1-2, with 10 bases aligning to TRBD1. Trimming removed 0 bases from V and 7 bases from J; junction bases left unmatched: 5. The V gene's germline CDR1 is MNHEY and CDR2 SVGAGI. This CDR3 contains 15 residues.

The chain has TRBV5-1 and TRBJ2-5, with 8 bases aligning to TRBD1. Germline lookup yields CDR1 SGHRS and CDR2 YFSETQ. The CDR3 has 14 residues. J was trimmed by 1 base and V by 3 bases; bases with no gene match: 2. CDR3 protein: CASSYGQGQETQYF. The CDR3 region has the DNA TGCGCCAGCAGCTACGGACAGGGCCAAGAGACCCAGTACTTC.

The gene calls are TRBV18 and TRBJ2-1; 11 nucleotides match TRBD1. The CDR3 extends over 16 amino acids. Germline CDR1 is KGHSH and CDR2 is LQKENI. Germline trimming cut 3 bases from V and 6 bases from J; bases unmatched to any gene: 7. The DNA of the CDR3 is TGTGCCAGCTCACCCCTGCTGGGGACAGGGGGCAATGAGCAGTTCTTC. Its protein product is CASSPLLGTGGNEQFF.

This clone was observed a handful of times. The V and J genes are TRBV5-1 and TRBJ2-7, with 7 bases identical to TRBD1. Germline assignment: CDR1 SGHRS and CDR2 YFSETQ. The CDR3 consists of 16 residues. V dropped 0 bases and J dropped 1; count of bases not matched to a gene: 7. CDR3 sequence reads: CASSLEVTGTSYEQYF. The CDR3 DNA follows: TGCGCCAGCAGCTTGGAGGTGACAGGGACATCCTACGAGCAGTACTTC.

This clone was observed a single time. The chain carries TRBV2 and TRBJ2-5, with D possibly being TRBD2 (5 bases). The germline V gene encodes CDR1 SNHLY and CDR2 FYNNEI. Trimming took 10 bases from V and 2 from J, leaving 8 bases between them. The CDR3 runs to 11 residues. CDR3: CATGEQETQYF. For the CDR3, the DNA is TGTGCCACCGGGGAACAAGAGACCCAGTACTTC.

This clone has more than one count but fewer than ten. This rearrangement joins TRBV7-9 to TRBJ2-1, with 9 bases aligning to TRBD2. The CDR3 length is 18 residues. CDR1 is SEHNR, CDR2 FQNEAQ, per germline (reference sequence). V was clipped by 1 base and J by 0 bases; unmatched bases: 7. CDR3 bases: TGTGCCAGCAGCTTAGGCCTAGCGGGGCAGAGCTCCTACAATGAGCAGTTCTTC. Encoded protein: CASSLGLAGQSSYNEQFF.